This TCR beta chain was found in a study of CD8+ T cells in alopecia areata. Study details: Administration of oral tofacitinib to treated patients was at 5 to 10 mg twice daily.

In each case, RNA was isolated and then reverse transcribed into cDNA as the sequencing template. Data came from immunoSEQ multiplex PCR; TCRdb stores just in-frame clones and leaves some out. The table has about 180,000 clones, about 70% seen once. This clone has only a few counts. This receptor was identified in a human donor with alopecia areata. The sample here was CD8+ T cells sorted from blood, taken at week 0.

The CDR3 loop is CSAPGGPPYNEQFF. For the CDR3, the DNA is TGCAGCGCCCCCGGGGGGCCCCCCTACAATGAGCAGTTCTTC. The chain has TRBV29-1 and TRBJ2-1, with D perhaps matching TRBD2 (7 bases). The germline CDR1 and CDR2 sequences are SQVTM and ANQGSEA. This CDR3 is built from 14 residues. The germline V and J ends were trimmed by 7 bases and 2 bases, with 15 bases remaining between them.